The sequence of this T cell receptor (beta chain) was determined in a study of cytomegalovirus exposure and HLA in healthy donors. Amplification used 60 Vbeta primers and 13 Jbeta primers. The assay was immunoSEQ multiplex PCR, and TCRdb's table has in-frame clones only and misses some. The repertoire includes some 63,000 clones, about 80% of them detected once, and roughly 1.5% sits in the top ten. The CDR3 runs to 16 residues. Germline V gene lookup returns CDR1 LGHNA and CDR2 YSLEER. Trimming stripped 0 bases from V and 6 bases from J, with 15 bases between. The specimen was PBMCs. This clonotype originated in a human donor in good health. The rearrangement joins TRBV4-3 to TRBJ2-1, with D hard to call. The CDR3: CASSQDPSSVGNEQFF. The CDR3 nucleotides read TGCGCCAGCAGCCAAGATCCGTCTAGTGTGGGCAATGAGCAGTTCTTC.